The 25 T cell receptor beta chains presented below share a single source sample, sequenced in a study of beta chain features in type 1 diabetes (dated by TCRdb to the late 2010s). Overall study outcomes, separate from this receptor: In all four CD4+ subsets, TCRB CDR3 length was moderately but significantly shorter in type 1 diabetes patients.

The library was built by means of the immunoSEQ multiplex PCR assay. The entire isolated RNA was reverse transcribed using the High Capacity cDNA Reverse Transcription Kit, and thus expressed TCRB transcripts were sequenced. TCRdb re-hosts the immuneACCESS table, in-frame sequences only. Its copies lack some clones; in the studies checked, an unresolved V gene accounts for under half of them, and the cause for the rest is not known. The sample table records hundreds of thousands of clones; 10% to 15% of these occur just once. The ten biggest clones cover roughly 0.022% of the sample. Their antigen targets remain unknown. The sample taken for sequencing was naive CD4+ T cells from blood. The cell subset or site label, as the study defines it: true naive CD4+ T cells. These receptors originate from a man aged 18 to 29 with type 1 diabetes.

V and J are TRBV7-9 and TRBJ2-3; D perhaps matches TRBD2 (5 bases). In germline, CDR1 is SEHNR, CDR2 FQNEAQ (reference sequence). CDR3 size: 15 residues. Between the trimmed V and J ends, which lost 1 base and 0 bases, there was a span of 8 bases. In nucleotides, the CDR3 is TGTGCCAGCAGCTTAGTCGGGGTTAGCACAGATACGCAGTATTTT. Amino acids: CASSLVGVSTDTQYF.

For the CDR3, the DNA is TGTGCCAGCAGCTTAGGGGGTGCGTCTGAAGCTTTCTTT. It specifies CASSLGGASEAFF. This chain uses TRBV7-6 with TRBJ1-1; D is ambiguous. CDR3 size: 13 residues. Germline CDR1 is SGHVS and CDR2 is FNYEAQ. Between the trimmed V and J ends, which lost 1 base and 6 bases, there was a span of 9 bases.

This rearrangement joins TRBV7-9 to TRBJ1-4; maybe TRBD1 (6 bases). The CDR3 contains 13 residues. CDR1 is SEHNR, CDR2 FQNEAQ, per germline (reference sequence). V was shortened by 4 bases and J by 6 bases, with 9 bases between the two germline ends. The CDR3 coding sequence is TGTGCCAGCAGCTCGCGACAGGATGAAAAACTGTTTTTT. The encoded protein is CASSSRQDEKLFF.

This clone was counted a few times. The rearrangement links TRBV6-6 to TRBJ2-7; 7 nucleotides line up with TRBD1. Germline V gene lookup returns CDR1 MNHNY and CDR2 SVGAGI (reference sequence). CDR3 size: 14 residues. J gave up 6 bases and V 2 bases, and 7 bases lay outside the gene matches. CDR3 in amino acids: CASSYPGGQTEQYF. CDR3 bases: TGTGCCAGCAGTTACCCTGGGGGACAGACCGAGCAGTACTTC.

This clone was picked up a small number of times. This CDR3 is CASSFEGAKNIQYF. The CDR3 DNA reads as TGCGCCAGCAGCTTCGAGGGAGCCAAAAACATTCAGTACTTC. The V gene is TRBV5-1, the J gene TRBJ2-4; D might be TRBD2 (5 bases). Trimming cost V 2 bases and J 0 bases, with 6 bases left between them. This CDR3 region has 14 residues. The V gene's germline CDR1 is SGHRS and CDR2 YFSETQ.

This clone has a handful of counts. This chain connects TRBV27 to TRBJ1-4; D uncertain. CDR3 length: 15 amino acids. V lost 8 bases and J lost 0, with 13 bases in between. Germline assignment: CDR1 MNHEY and CDR2 SMNVEV (reference sequence). This CDR3 reads CASREREATNEKLFF. Written as DNA, the CDR3 is TGTGCCAGCCGAGAACGAGAAGCAACTAATGAAAAACTGTTTTTT.

Written as DNA, the CDR3 is TGTGCCTGGAGTGTTAAGGGGTACGAGCAGTACTTC. Protein: CAWSVKGYEQYF. V gene TRBV30 combines with J gene TRBJ2-7; D might be TRBD1 (5 bases). Germline CDR1 GTSNPN, CDR2 SVGIG (reference sequence). This CDR3 region has 12 residues. Trimming pared 0 bases from V and 4 bases from J, leaving 7 bases between.

This clone was counted only a few times. The chain couples TRBV4-1 to TRBJ2-6; D call uncertain. Trimming cost V 0 bases and J 1 base, with 13 bases left between them. This CDR3 is 18 amino acids long. The germline V gene encodes CDR1 MGHRA and CDR2 YSYEKL. CDR3 coding DNA: TGCGCCAGCAGCCAAGATTGGCCGGAACCATCTGGGGCCAACGTCCTGACTTTC. Translating gives CASSQDWPEPSGANVLTF.

This clone was seen a handful of times. V is TRBV10-3 and J is TRBJ2-3; D is possibly TRBD2 (6 bases). CDR1 is ENHRY, CDR2 SYGVKD, per germline. The CDR3 length is 14 residues. Trimming shortened V by 7 bases and J by 0 bases, and 11 bases separated the two germline ends. DNA of the CDR3: TGTGCCATCAACGCGGGGACTAGCACAGATACGCAGTATTTT. The encoded protein is CAINAGTSTDTQYF.

The chain uses TRBV2 and TRBJ2-6, with D uncertain. In germline, CDR1 is SNHLY, CDR2 FYNNEI. Trimming pared 7 bases from V and 5 bases from J, leaving 18 bases between. The length of the CDR3 is 16 residues. The CDR3 loop reads CASIVDPFFWANVLTF. For the CDR3, the DNA is TGTGCCAGCATTGTGGACCCCTTTTTCTGGGCCAACGTCCTGACTTTC.

This clone showed up just a few times. The genes are TRBV7-2 and TRBJ2-1; the D is unclear. Germline-derived CDR1 and CDR2 are SGHTA and FQGNSA. There are 14 residues in the CDR3. V dropped 5 bases and J dropped 5 bases, with 13 bases sitting between them. CDR3: CASSLTSLHNEQFF. The DNA of the CDR3 is TGTGCCAGCAGCCTTACTTCACTTCACAATGAGCAGTTCTTC. The complete variable domain, with remaining parts taken from reference TRBV7-2 and TRBJ2-1, reads GAGVSQSPSNKVTEKGKDVELRCDPISGHTALYWYRQSLGQGLEFLIYFQGNSAPDKSGLPSDRFSAERTGGSVSTLTIQRTQQEDSAVYLCASSLTSLHNEQFFGPGTRLTVL.

The V call is TRBV6-1, the J call TRBJ1-2, with TRBD1 matching 7 bases. J gave up 7 bases and V 5 bases, and 13 bases lay outside the gene matches. The germline CDR1 and CDR2 sequences are MNHNS and SASEGT. The CDR3 is 15 residues long. CDR3 sequence: CASSLHPTGSTGYTF. The CDR3 coding sequence is TGTGCCAGCAGTCTCCACCCGACAGGGTCGACTGGCTACACCTTC.

This clone was seen a handful of times. The chain couples TRBV5-4 to TRBJ2-1, with 9 bases aligning to TRBD2. The CDR3 consists of 19 residues. Germline values: CDR1 SGHNT, CDR2 YYREEE (reference sequence). The V segment lost 4 bases and the J segment 8 bases; nucleotides outside the gene matches: 22. The CDR3 loop reads CASSTRLWVAGALGHEQFF. The CDR3 DNA is TGTGCCAGCAGCACCCGCCTTTGGGTAGCGGGGGCTTTAGGGCATGAGCAGTTCTTC.

The sample holds a few counts of this clone. The V call is TRBV29-1, the J call TRBJ1-4; D may be TRBD1 (6 bases). V lost 0 bases to trimming and J lost 8 bases, with 13 bases between them. CDR3 length: 14 amino acids. Per germline, CDR1 SQVTM and CDR2 ANQGSEA. The chain's CDR3 is CSVEDPGAGEKLFF. The DNA for the CDR3 is TGCAGCGTTGAAGATCCGGGGGCAGGAGAAAAACTGTTTTTT.

In this sample, this clone turned up a few times. The chain has TRBV9 and TRBJ2-1; tentative D call: TRBD1 (5 bases). Germline V gives CDR1 SGDLS, CDR2 YYNGEE. This CDR3 has 16 residues. V dropped 0 bases and J dropped 6 bases, with 16 bases sitting between them. CDR3 protein: CASSVAGVVGVNEQFF. In DNA form, the CDR3 reads TGTGCCAGCAGCGTAGCTGGTGTAGTAGGGGTCAATGAGCAGTTCTTC.

In this sample, this clone turned up a few times. The chain recombines TRBV2 with TRBJ1-5, with 9 bases lining up with TRBD1. V dropped 6 bases and J dropped 3; count of bases not matched to a gene: 6. The CDR3 totals 15 residues. The V gene's germline CDR1 is SNHLY and CDR2 FYNNEI. CDR3 amino acids: CASSVQGANNQPQHF. The CDR3 DNA sequence: TGTGCCAGCAGCGTACAGGGGGCAAACAATCAGCCCCAGCATTTT.

V usage is TRBV30 and J usage is TRBJ1-5; 10 nucleotides line up with TRBD1. The germline V gene has CDR1 GTSNPN and CDR2 SVGIG (reference sequence). V dropped 1 base and J dropped 6; count of bases not matched to a gene: 6. The length of the CDR3 is 15 residues. The CDR3 is CAWSARQGAGQPQHF. The CDR3, as DNA: TGTGCCTGGAGTGCCAGACAGGGGGCAGGTCAGCCCCAGCATTTT.

The genes are TRBV19 and TRBJ2-1; D call uncertain. Germline-derived CDR1 and CDR2 are LNHDA and SQIVND (reference sequence). This CDR3 has 15 amino acids. V was clipped by 1 base and J by 6 bases, with 13 bases between them. Here the CDR3 reads CASSIGEIAVNEQFF. CDR3 nucleotide sequence: TGTGCCAGTAGTATAGGCGAGATCGCGGTCAATGAGCAGTTCTTC.

The gene calls are TRBV14 and TRBJ1-2; 8 nucleotides line up with TRBD1. With 4 bases clipped from V and 5 bases from J, the junction kept 9 bases outside the gene matches. The CDR3 has 15 amino acids. Per germline, CDR1 SGHDN and CDR2 FVKESK. CDR3 DNA sequence: TGTGCCAGCAGCCGGTCTACAGGGGGATCATATGGCTACACCTTC. This gives the protein CASSRSTGGSYGYTF.

This clone was counted between two and nine times. The chain combines TRBV29-1 with TRBJ2-5, with 11 bases fitting TRBD1. Per the germline V gene, CDR1 is SQVTM and CDR2 is ANQGSEA. The trim removed 6 bases at V and 1 base at J, leaving 4 bases unmatched. The CDR3 runs 14 residues. This CDR3 reads CSVRDRGAQETQYF. The CDR3 DNA sequence: TGCAGCGTGAGGGACAGGGGGGCCCAAGAGACCCAGTACTTC.

This clone was seen a few times. The chain employs TRBV7-3 and TRBJ2-1, with D possibly called TRBD1 or TRBD2 (6 bases each). Looked up from germline, CDR1 is SGHTA and CDR2 is FQGTGA. The CDR3 totals 15 residues. The germline V and J ends were trimmed by 3 bases and 0 bases, with 9 bases remaining between them. CDR3 loop: CASSFTGASYNEQFF. CDR3 sequence (DNA): TGTGCCAGCAGCTTCACGGGGGCCTCCTACAATGAGCAGTTCTTC.

As regards this clone: The same CDR3 arises from other DNA sequences in this sample as well. CDR3 residues: CASSQVAGPGELFF. CDR3 DNA: TGTGCCAGCAGCCAAGTAGCCGGTCCCGGGGAGCTGTTTTTT. The chain couples TRBV4-2 to TRBJ2-2; no clear D gene. CDR1 LGHNA and CDR2 YNFKEQ come from the germline V gene. Between the trimmed V and J ends, which lost 1 base and 6 bases, there was a span of 9 bases. The CDR3 is 14 amino acids.

The sample holds a few counts of this clone. The chain combines TRBV2 with TRBJ1-1, with no clear D. Trimming shortened V by 3 bases and J by 4 bases, and 6 bases separated the two germline ends. The CDR3 contains 12 residues. CDR1 SNHLY and CDR2 FYNNEI come from the germline V gene. In nucleotides, the CDR3 is TGTGCCAGCAGTGACTATAGCACTGAAGCTTTCTTT. It yields the protein CASSDYSTEAFF.

This chain joins TRBV4-2 and TRBJ2-7, with TRBD1 matching over 9 bases. V trimming: 0 bases; J trimming: 2 bases; junction bases outside the gene matches: 2. The germline V gene encodes CDR1 LGHNA and CDR2 YNFKEQ. This CDR3 is 15 amino acids long. For the CDR3, the DNA is TGTGCCAGCAGCCAAGACGGGACAGGGCCCTACGAGCAGTACTTC. It yields the protein CASSQDGTGPYEQYF.

V gene TRBV27 combines with J gene TRBJ2-3; 12 bases map to TRBD2. V lost 4 bases to trimming and J lost 1 base; unmatched junction nucleotides: 6. The CDR3 consists of 17 residues. From germline, CDR1 is MNHEY and CDR2 SMNVEV (reference sequence). This chain's CDR3 is CASSSSRTSGGTDTQYF. The CDR3 coding sequence is TGTGCCAGCAGTTCCTCTCGGACTAGCGGGGGCACAGATACGCAGTATTTT.